A single sample gave rise to the 28 T cell receptor beta chains below, sequenced in a study of cytomegalovirus exposure and HLA in healthy donors. Primers included in the PCR were 60 Vbeta and 13 Jbeta primers. TCRdb's table, derived via immunoSEQ multiplex PCR, lists solely in-frame clones and lacks some. The data show about 150,000 clones, with 65% to 80% seen just once and approximately 4% held by the top ten. Sequenced input: PBMCs. The source of these receptors is a woman between 40 and 55 years old in good health and CMV-seronegative.

This chain uses TRBV6-6 with TRBJ2-7; 10 positions match TRBD1. Germline lookup yields CDR1 MNHNY and CDR2 SVGAGI (reference sequence). This CDR3 contains 15 residues. The junction had 3 bases not matched to a gene; V was cut back by 2 bases and J by 2 bases. CDR3 sequence reads: CASSYRDRGTYEQYF. The CDR3, as DNA: TGTGCCAGCAGTTACCGGGACAGGGGAACCTACGAGCAGTACTTC.

This clone has only a few counts. The rearrangement joins TRBV10-1 to TRBJ1-1; 11 nucleotides align to TRBD1. Germline V gives CDR1 WNHNN, CDR2 SYGVQD (reference sequence). V lost 6 bases, J lost 7 bases, and 4 bases stayed unmatched. This CDR3 has 13 residues. CDR3 region: CASSGQGANEAFF. In nucleotides, the CDR3 is TGCGCCAGCAGCGGACAGGGGGCTAATGAAGCTTTCTTT.

This sequence joins TRBV7-9 and TRBJ2-3, with D uncertain. Trimming took 3 bases from V and 4 from J, leaving 5 bases between them. The CDR3 is made up of 12 amino acids. Germline V gives CDR1 SEHNR, CDR2 FQNEAQ (reference sequence). The CDR3 loop reads CASSFRPDTQYF. Here the CDR3 DNA reads TGTGCCAGCAGCTTTCGTCCAGATACGCAGTATTTT.

The CDR3 loop is CSVGGGMNQPQHF. CDR3 coding DNA: TGCAGCGTTGGGGGGGGGATGAATCAGCCCCAGCATTTT. The chain employs TRBV29-1 and TRBJ1-5, with D perhaps TRBD1 (5 bases). The V end lost 4 bases, the J end lost 4 bases, and 11 bases lay between the germline ends. CDR1 is SQVTM, CDR2 ANQGSEA, per germline. The CDR3 spans 13 residues. The full variable domain, with the rest looked up from reference TRBV29-1 and TRBJ1-5, is SAVISQKPSRDICQRGTSLTIQCQVDSQVTMMFWYRQQPGQSLTLIATANQGSEATYESGFVIDKFPISRPNLTFSTLTVSNMSPEDSSIYLCSVGGGMNQPQHFGDGTRLSIL.

This clone showed up just a few times. The chain is built from TRBV7-8 and TRBJ1-6; 10 bases are a match to TRBD1. The germline V gene has CDR1 SGHVS and CDR2 FQNEAQ. The CDR3 length is 15 residues. The V and J ends lost 5 bases and 10 bases, in that order; junction bases with no gene match: 8. CDR3 region: CASSLPGQGTSPLHF. The DNA for the CDR3 is TGTGCCAGCAGCCTTCCGGGACAGGGGACATCACCCCTCCACTTT.

This rearrangement joins TRBV12-5 to TRBJ2-2; D is possibly TRBD1 (5 bases). CDR1 and CDR2 (germline): LGHNT, FRNRAP. Trimming removed 7 bases at V and 3 bases at J, with 15 bases between. The CDR3 is 15 residues long. The CDR3 DNA reads TGTGCTAGTGCCCTGCAGGGTGTGGACACCGGGGAGCTGTTTTTT. Translation gives CASALQGVDTGELFF.

Written as DNA, the CDR3 is TGCGCCAGCAGCCGGACAGGGGCAGAGACCCAGTACTTC. This gives the protein CASSRTGAETQYF. This chain links TRBV5-1 with TRBJ2-5; 9 bases are a match to TRBD1. Germline trimming cut 4 bases from V and 4 bases from J; bases unmatched to any gene: 2. The CDR3 is made up of 13 amino acids. Looked up from germline, CDR1 is SGHRS and CDR2 is YFSETQ. The full variable domain, its missing parts supplied by reference TRBV5-1 and TRBJ2-5, is KAGVTQTPRYLIKTRGQQVTLSCSPISGHRSVSWYQQTPGQGLQFLFEYFSETQRNKGNFPGRFSGRQFSNSRSEMNVSTLELGDSALYLCASSRTGAETQYFGPGTRLLVL.

The chain joins TRBV11-3 to TRBJ2-7; D perhaps matches TRBD2 (5 bases). The germline V gene encodes CDR1 SGHNT and CDR2 YENEEA. Trimming took off 1 base at V and 0 bases at J, with 19 bases between the two ends. CDR3 size: 18 residues. This CDR3 reads CASSLAPHFKLDSYEQYF. CDR3 DNA: TGTGCCAGCAGCTTAGCTCCCCACTTCAAACTAGACTCCTACGAGCAGTACTTC. The full variable domain, its missing parts supplied by reference TRBV11-3 and TRBJ2-7, is EAGVVQSPRYKIIEKKQPVAFWCNPISGHNTLYWYLQNLGQGPELLIRYENEEAVDDSQLPKDRFSAERLKGVDSTLKIQPAELGDSAVYLCASSLAPHFKLDSYEQYFGPGTRLTVT.

This chain joins TRBV28 and TRBJ1-2, with TRBD1 identical over 7 bases. Per the germline V gene, CDR1 is MDHEN and CDR2 is SYDVKM. The CDR3 is made up of 15 amino acids. V shed 6 bases, J shed 3 bases, and the junction held 10 bases outside the gene matches. The CDR3 here is CASRGPLTGHYGYTF. As DNA, the CDR3 is TGTGCCAGCAGAGGCCCCTTGACAGGGCACTATGGCTACACCTTC.

V usage is TRBV25-1 and J usage is TRBJ1-1; 9 bases agree with TRBD1. Germline V CDR1 and CDR2: MGHDK, SYGVNS. V lost 3 bases to trimming and J lost 5 bases; unmatched junction nucleotides: 4. There are 14 residues in the CDR3. The CDR3, as DNA: TGTGCCAGCAGTGAGGGACAGGGCCGGACTGAAGCTTTCTTT. The encoded protein is CASSEGQGRTEAFF.

The J gene is TRBJ1-1, the V gene TRBV19, with 7 positions matching TRBD1. There are 15 residues in the CDR3. CDR1 and CDR2 (germline): LNHDA, SQIVND (reference sequence). The V and J ends lost 3 bases and 7 bases, in that order; junction bases with no gene match: 11. Here the CDR3 DNA reads TGTGCCAGTAGTATTCGAGGGGGCTGGTTCTATGAAGCTTTCTTT. This encodes CASSIRGGWFYEAFF. The full variable domain, in which reference TRBV19 and TRBJ1-1 provide the parts outside the CDR3, is DGGITQSPKYLFRKEGQNVTLSCEQNLNHDAMYWYRQDPGQGLRLIYYSQIVNDFQKGDIAEGYSVSREKKESFPLTVTSAQKNPTAFYLCASSIRGGWFYEAFFGQGTRLTVV.

This clone was counted a few times. J is TRBJ2-7 and V is TRBV19; TRBD1 aligns across 7 bases. This CDR3 has 15 amino acids. Germline CDR1 is LNHDA and CDR2 is SQIVND (reference sequence). Trimming removed 7 bases from V and 0 bases from J; junction bases left unmatched: 9. The CDR3 here is CASTRSAGGSYEQYF. In nucleotides, the CDR3 is TGTGCCAGTACCAGGTCGGCAGGGGGCTCCTACGAGCAGTACTTC.

V usage is TRBV2 and J usage is TRBJ2-7; maybe TRBD2 (6 bases). The germline CDR1 and CDR2 sequences are SNHLY and FYNNEI. With 2 bases removed from V and 0 bases from J, the gap between germline ends came to 8 bases. The CDR3 is made up of 14 amino acids. In DNA form, the CDR3 reads TGTGCCAGCAGTGAATGGGAGGACTCCTACGAGCAGTACTTC. Translating it yields CASSEWEDSYEQYF. The full variable domain, completed using reference TRBV2 and TRBJ2-7, is EPEVTQTPSHQVTQMGQEVILRCVPISNHLYFYWYRQILGQKVEFLVSFYNNEISEKSEIFDDQFSVERPDGSNFTLKIRSTKLEDSAMYFCASSEWEDSYEQYFGPGTRLTVT.

The V call is TRBV7-9, the J call TRBJ1-1; weak D call: TRBD1 (6 bases). The germline CDR1 and CDR2 sequences are SEHNR and FQNEAQ (reference sequence). V shed 5 bases and J shed 0 bases, with 19 bases lying between them. This CDR3 is 17 amino acids long. CDR3 protein: CASSPGNRALMNTEAFF. DNA for the CDR3: TGTGCCAGCAGCCCAGGTAACAGGGCCCTCATGAACACTGAAGCTTTCTTT.

This clone has more than one count but fewer than ten. The chain uses TRBV12-5 and TRBJ1-6; TRBD1 matches at 7 bases. J gave up 7 bases and V 4 bases, and 4 bases lay outside the gene matches. From germline, CDR1 is LGHNT and CDR2 FRNRAP. CDR3 size: 14 residues. CDR3 protein: CASGSGQANSPLHF. CDR3 in DNA: TGTGCTAGTGGTTCCGGACAGGCCAATTCACCCCTCCACTTT.

V gene TRBV13 combines with J gene TRBJ2-1, with TRBD2 matching 12 bases. The junction had 2 bases not matched to a gene; V was cut back by 1 base and J by 7 bases. The length of the CDR3 is 15 residues. Germline CDR1 PRHDT, CDR2 FYEKMQ (reference sequence). The CDR3: CASSLETSGGNEQFF. The CDR3 nucleotides are TGTGCCAGCAGCTTAGAGACTAGCGGGGGTAATGAGCAGTTCTTC.

The sample holds a few counts of this clone. The chain joins TRBV6-5 to TRBJ2-3; 8 bases match TRBD1. The CDR3 length is 15 residues. Unmatched junction bases numbered 4, after V lost 4 bases and J lost 1 base. Germline assignment: CDR1 MNHEY and CDR2 SVGAGI. CDR3 amino acids: CASSSPTGGTDTQYF. The DNA of the CDR3 is TGTGCCAGCAGTTCCCCGACAGGGGGCACAGATACGCAGTATTTT.

This chain joins TRBV19 and TRBJ1-5; a possible D gene is TRBD1 (6 bases). Germline V gene sequence: CDR1 LNHDA, CDR2 SQIVND (reference sequence). V lost 3 bases to trimming and J lost 3 bases, with 15 bases between them. The CDR3 consists of 16 residues. The CDR3 DNA reads TGTGCCAGTAGTATTGAGGGGGGGGGTCCCAATCAGCCCCAGCATTTT. Its translation is CASSIEGGGPNQPQHF.

In this sample, this clone turned up once. The chain combines TRBV25-1 with TRBJ1-1; 8 nucleotides agree with TRBD1. J was trimmed by 1 base and V by 5 bases; bases with no gene match: 3. Germline V CDR1 and CDR2: MGHDK, SYGVNS. The CDR3 is 14 amino acids. Here the CDR3 DNA reads TGTGCCAGCAGTTCTGGACAGGGGAACACTGAAGCTTTCTTT. This sequence encodes CASSSGQGNTEAFF.

This clone was seen a single time. The J gene is TRBJ1-5, the V gene TRBV28, with D possibly TRBD1 on 5 matching bases. V was trimmed by 6 bases and J by 3 bases, leaving 9 bases between them. The CDR3 extends over 13 amino acids. Germline V gene lookup returns CDR1 MDHEN and CDR2 SYDVKM. CDR3 loop: CASSRQLNQPQHF. The CDR3 nucleotides read TGTGCCAGCAGCAGACAGCTCAATCAGCCCCAGCATTTT.

V is TRBV10-3 and J is TRBJ2-7; a weak D match, TRBD1 (6 bases). CDR1 is ENHRY and CDR2 is SYGVKD in the germline V gene. This CDR3 has 11 residues. Trimming shortened V by 5 bases and J by 12 bases, and 14 bases separated the two germline ends. For the CDR3, the DNA is TGTGCCATCAGTCAGGAACAGGGTTTGTACTTC. It encodes CAISQEQGLYF.

The chain's CDR3 is CASSADRGPGTEAFF. The CDR3 DNA sequence: TGCGCCAGCAGCGCGGACAGGGGACCGGGCACTGAAGCTTTCTTT. The rearrangement joins TRBV5-1 to TRBJ1-1, with 9 positions matching TRBD1. Trimming removed 4 bases from V and 4 bases from J; junction bases left unmatched: 8. Germline V lookup: CDR1 SGHRS, CDR2 YFSETQ. CDR3 length: 15 amino acids.

The rearrangement uses TRBV6-5 and TRBJ2-7; TRBD2 matches at 13 bases. V lost 5 bases to trimming and J lost 7 bases; unmatched junction nucleotides: 5. Germline assignment: CDR1 MNHEY and CDR2 SVGAGI. The CDR3 spans 14 residues. CDR3: CASSATSGRWEQYF. CDR3 coding DNA: TGTGCCAGCAGTGCGACTAGCGGGAGGTGGGAGCAGTACTTC.

The chain's CDR3 is CASSLATWSSGANVLTF. DNA for the CDR3: TGTGCCAGCAGCTTAGCGACCTGGAGCTCTGGGGCCAACGTCCTGACTTTC. V gene TRBV11-3 combines with J gene TRBJ2-6; D is ambiguous. This CDR3 comprises 17 residues. Germline-derived CDR1 and CDR2 are SGHNT and YENEEA. V was cut by 1 base and J by 0 bases, with 10 bases left in between.

This clone was seen only a few times. This sequence joins TRBV5-1 and TRBJ1-5, with TRBD1 matching over 8 bases. After removal of 0 bases from V and 3 bases from J, the junction contained 2 bases not matched to a gene. The CDR3 sequence is 15 residues long. CDR1 SGHRS and CDR2 YFSETQ come from the germline V gene. This CDR3 reads CASSLDRGTNQPQHF. The CDR3 nucleotides read TGCGCCAGCAGCTTGGACAGGGGGACCAATCAGCCCCAGCATTTT.

This chain links TRBV19 with TRBJ2-7, with 7 bases that match TRBD1. The CDR3 contains 17 residues. J gave up 0 bases and V 1 base, and 9 bases lay outside the gene matches. Germline V gene data show CDR1 as LNHDA and CDR2 as SQIVND (reference sequence). The CDR3 sequence: CASSIVAGTASSYEQYF. The CDR3 nucleotides read TGTGCCAGTAGTATAGTAGCCGGGACAGCGAGCTCCTACGAGCAGTACTTC.

The chain joins TRBV27 to TRBJ2-3, with 10 bases fitting TRBD2. The CDR3 has 15 residues. The V gene end was trimmed by 3 bases and the J gene end by 4 bases; junction bases not matched to a gene: 4. CDR1 and CDR2 (germline): MNHEY, SMNVEV (reference sequence). The CDR3 region has the DNA TGTGCCAGCAGTTTCCTAGCGGGAGTATCAGATACGCAGTATTTT. It encodes CASSFLAGVSDTQYF.

The chain recombines TRBV5-1 with TRBJ2-2, with D possibly being TRBD2 (6 bases). The germline V gene encodes CDR1 SGHRS and CDR2 YFSETQ. The ends were cut back, 5 bases at V and 7 bases at J, with 12 bases in the middle. This CDR3 spans 13 amino acids. CDR3 amino acids: CASRQEGYGELFF. CDR3 in DNA: TGCGCCAGCAGACAGGAGGGGTACGGGGAGCTGTTTTTT. Complete variable domain (other parts from reference TRBV5-1 and TRBJ2-2): KAGVTQTPRYLIKTRGQQVTLSCSPISGHRSVSWYQQTPGQGLQFLFEYFSETQRNKGNFPGRFSGRQFSNSRSEMNVSTLELGDSALYLCASRQEGYGELFFGEGSRLTVL.